This TCR beta chain emerged from a study of OX40 agonist ivuxolimab in advanced cancers. For the study at large: Every 2 weeks, patients received ivuxolimab intravenously, dosed at 0.01 to 10 mg/kg. Patients with hepatocellular carcinoma, melanoma, renal cell or head and neck cancer made up the dose-escalation patients. Study-level findings and limits: In the 0.1-3.0 mg/kg groups, partial responders showed among the lowest expansion. The antigens recognized by the expanded peripheral T cells, that is their antigen specificity, were not determined.

The germline gives CDR1 SGDLS, CDR2 YYNGEE. Trimming took 4 bases from V and 5 from J; bases not matched to a gene: 8. This CDR3 spans 14 amino acids. Assay: immunoSEQ multiplex PCR; the TCRdb copy retains only in-frame clones and omits some. The sample has about 12,000 clones, 60% to 80% seen once; the top ten hold roughly 30%. Remarks on this clone: Its antigen is still unknown.

The J gene is TRBJ2-5, the V gene TRBV9, with 7 bases matching TRBD2. The material was CD4+ or CD8+ T cells sorted from blood, obtained in a trial of the OX40 agonist ivuxolimab. The receptor was isolated from an adult with an advanced solid tumor such as melanoma, head and neck, liver or kidney cancer. The CDR3 nucleotides read TGTGCCAGCAGCTCCCGACTAGCCAGGGAGACCCAGTACTTC. Protein: CASSSRLARETQYF.